The entry below gives a single T cell receptor (beta chain) sequence along with its context. V was pared by 0 bases and J by 2 bases, with 5 bases between. Germline V CDR1 and CDR2: MNHEY, SMNVEV (reference sequence). The length of the CDR3 is 13 residues. The method was immunoSEQ multiplex PCR; TCRdb's version includes in-frame clones alone and lacks a portion of them. The sample holds over 200,000 clones, roughly 88% seen once. The sample is drawn from a study of cytomegalovirus exposure and HLA in healthy donors. Study in general: A subsequent analysis reported that the 95 to 150 validation repertoires were produced on the same platform that had also been used for the roughly 670 first-cohort repertoires.

The chain recombines TRBV27 with TRBJ2-7, with D uncertain. The TCR sequence derives from a young woman in good health and CMV-seronegative. Sequenced: PBMCs. The CDR3 reads CASSLSPTYEQYF. CDR3 coding DNA: TGTGCCAGCAGTTTATCCCCCACCTACGAGCAGTACTTC.